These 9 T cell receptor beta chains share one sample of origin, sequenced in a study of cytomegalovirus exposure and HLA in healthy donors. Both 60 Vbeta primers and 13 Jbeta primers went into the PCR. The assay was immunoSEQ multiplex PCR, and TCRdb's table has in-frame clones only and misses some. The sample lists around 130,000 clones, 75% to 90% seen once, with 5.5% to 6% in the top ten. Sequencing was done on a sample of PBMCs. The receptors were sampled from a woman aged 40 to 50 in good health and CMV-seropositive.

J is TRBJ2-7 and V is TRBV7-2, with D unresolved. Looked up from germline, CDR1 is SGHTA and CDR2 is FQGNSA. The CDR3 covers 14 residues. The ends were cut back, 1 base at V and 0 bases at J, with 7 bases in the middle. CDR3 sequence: CASSLDSFSYEQYF. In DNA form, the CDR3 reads TGTGCCAGCAGCTTAGACAGTTTCTCCTACGAGCAGTACTTC.

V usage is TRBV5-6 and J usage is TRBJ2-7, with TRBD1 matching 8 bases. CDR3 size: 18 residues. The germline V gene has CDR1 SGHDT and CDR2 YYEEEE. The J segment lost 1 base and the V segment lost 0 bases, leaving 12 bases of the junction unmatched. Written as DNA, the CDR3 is TGTGCCAGCAGCTTGGGGGGGCCATGGGACAGGATTTCCTACGAGCAGTACTTC. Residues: CASSLGGPWDRISYEQYF.

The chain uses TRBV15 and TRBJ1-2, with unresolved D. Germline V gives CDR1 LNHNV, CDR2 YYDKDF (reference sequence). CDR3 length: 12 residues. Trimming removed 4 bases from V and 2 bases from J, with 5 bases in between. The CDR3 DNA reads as TGTGCCACCAGCACCCTAAACTATGGCTACACCTTC. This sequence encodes CATSTLNYGYTF.

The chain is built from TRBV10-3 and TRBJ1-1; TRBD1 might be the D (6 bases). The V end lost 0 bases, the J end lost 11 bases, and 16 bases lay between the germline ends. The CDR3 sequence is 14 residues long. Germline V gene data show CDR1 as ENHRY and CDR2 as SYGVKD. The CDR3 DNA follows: TGTGCCATCAGTGAGTCGACAGGCCCCCGTAGGGCTTTCTTT. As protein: CAISESTGPRRAFF.

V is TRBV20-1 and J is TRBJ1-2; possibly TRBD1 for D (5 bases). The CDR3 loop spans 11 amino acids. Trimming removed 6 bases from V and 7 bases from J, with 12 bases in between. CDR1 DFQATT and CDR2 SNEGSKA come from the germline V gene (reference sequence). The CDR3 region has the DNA TGCAGTGCCAATGGACAATCTGGCTACACCTTC. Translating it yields CSANGQSGYTF.

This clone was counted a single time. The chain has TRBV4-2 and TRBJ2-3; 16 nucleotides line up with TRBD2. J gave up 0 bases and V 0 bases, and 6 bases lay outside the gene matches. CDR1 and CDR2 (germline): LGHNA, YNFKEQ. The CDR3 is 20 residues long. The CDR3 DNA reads TGTGCCAGCAGCCAAGAACACGGGACTAGCGGGAGGGCGAGCACAGATACGCAGTATTTT. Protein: CASSQEHGTSGRASTDTQYF.

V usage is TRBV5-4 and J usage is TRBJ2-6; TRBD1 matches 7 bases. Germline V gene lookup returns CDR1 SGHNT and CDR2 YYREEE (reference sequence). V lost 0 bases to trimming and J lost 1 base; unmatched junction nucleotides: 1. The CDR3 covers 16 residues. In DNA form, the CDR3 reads TGTGCCAGCAGCTTGGGGGGACAGTCTGGGGCCAACGTCCTGACTTTC. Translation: CASSLGGQSGANVLTF.

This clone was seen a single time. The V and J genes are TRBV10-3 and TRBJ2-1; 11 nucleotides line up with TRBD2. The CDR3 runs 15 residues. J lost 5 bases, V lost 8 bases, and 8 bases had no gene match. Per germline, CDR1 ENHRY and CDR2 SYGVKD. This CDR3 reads CAIGKIAGGDNEQFF. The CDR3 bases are TGTGCCATCGGGAAGATAGCGGGAGGGGACAATGAGCAGTTCTTC.

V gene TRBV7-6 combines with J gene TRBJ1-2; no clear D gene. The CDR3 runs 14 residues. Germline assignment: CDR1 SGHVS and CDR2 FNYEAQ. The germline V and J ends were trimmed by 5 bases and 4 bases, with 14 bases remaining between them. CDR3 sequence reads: CASSGEDSRYGYTF. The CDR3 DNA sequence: TGTGCCAGCAGCGGGGAGGACTCCCGCTATGGCTACACCTTC.